This TCR beta chain was retrieved from a study of T cell responses to AZD1222 COVID-19 vaccine listed by TCRdb under 2021. Background for the entire study: AZD1222 recipients with second doses at about 4 weeks or about 12 weeks were pooled, because spike-specific TCR depth and breadth did not differ between schedules. TCR sequencing was performed for 230 to 250 trial participants, of whom 207 were given two doses of AZD1222 and around 26 were given two doses of MenACWY control vaccine. Trial participants were enrolled by age into subgroups of 18-55, 56-69 and 70-plus years, and around 150, 28 and 57 TCR-sequenced participants, respectively, were included in these subgroups.

Broad study findings and their caveats: Reportedly, close to half of the unique spike-specific TCRs recognized epitopes lying outside the regions that are mutated in the B.1.351 and B.1.1.7 variants. The 56-69-year group was small, and its depth increase did not reach significance, likely because of low power. The vaccine-associated CD4 TCRs covered the entire spike protein, and the dominant responses fell in regions 160-218 and 743-854. Most participants were white British and females outnumbered males, and the authors suggested that clonal diversity may have been underestimated. Because no day 14 peak-response samples were available, repertoires were characterized only after the peak T cell response. A significant rise in spike-specific TCR breadth and depth was observed after two AZD1222 doses relative to day 0 and relative to MenACWY recipients. Only a handful of AZD1222 recipients were SARS-CoV-2 seropositive at baseline, limiting conclusions about previously exposed vaccinees.

The CDR3 regions of human TCRbeta chains were subjected to immunosequencing. From the authors' description of their analysis: TCRs in the repertoires were compared against a reference library of SARS-CoV-2-specific TCRs that had been generated with the MIRA antigen-specificity platform. Breadth was defined as the fraction of unique TCRs that were SARS-CoV-2-associated, and depth was defined as the fraction of total T cells that were SARS-CoV-2-associated. Each spike-specific TCR was assigned to its reactive spike region and to a CD4 or CD8 class using the MIRA data. Log10-transformed breadth and depth values were compared by one-way ANOVA with Sidak's multiple comparisons tests. In TCRdb, the immuneACCESS table is reduced to in-frame sequences with V and J assigned. These tables do not hold every clone; where another copy was compared, an unresolved V gene accounts for under half, and the others remain unexplained. V, J and clone size reflect that table, while D and trimming were determined from the DNA. The sample table holds 120,000 to 150,000 clones, of which around 90% were seen once. 5.5% of the sample is in the top ten clones.

This clone was counted between two and nine times. Its recognized antigen is unknown. No base quality information exists; no much larger clone differs at one position. Explained via the paper, the time point label denotes: baseline before first vaccination. Vaccinee samples were obtained from the UK trials COV001 and COV002, which included a single-blind randomized controlled phase 2/3 trial of AZD1222 (ChAdOx1 nCoV-19) in healthy adults. Trial participant PBMC samples were collected at day 0 and day 28 after the second dose for TCRbeta chain sequencing. The CDR3, cysteine through phenylalanine, is 15 amino acids long. CDR3 DNA only is kept here, 45 bases in frame from base 1. Trimming removed 6 bases from V and 1 base from J; the gene matches leave 4 bases unexplained. The germline V gene specifies MDHEN as CDR1 and SYDVKM as CDR2.

Rearrangement joined TRBV28 to TRBJ2-2, and 8 junctional nucleotides match TRBD1. The sequencing used peripheral blood, collected on day 0 of AZD1222 vaccination. The source of this sequence is an adult in good health. The nucleotide sequence reads TGTGCCAGCAGGACAGGGGCCTTGAACACCGGGGAGCTGTTTTTT. Translated, it gives CASRTGALNTGELFF.